The T cell receptor (beta chain) under discussion was sequenced for a study of blood T cells in healthy people across ages. Then a second PCR, running about 6 to 12 cycles, was carried out with a sample-barcoded 5' primer and a J-beta primer mix. Individual samples furnished no less than 3 million CDR3-containing paired-end reads apiece. TCRdb re-called the 5' RACE reads through MiXCR, storing one row per CDR3 protein. Among 1.5 million to 2 million distinct CDR3 sequences listed, 34% were seen once. Study findings and constraints: Any conclusive comparison of naive versus antigen-experienced cells was prevented by using unsorted PBMCs.

The study drew donors from healthy Caucasian individuals in Russia aged 6 to 90. V was cut by 6 bases and J by 0 bases, with 18 bases left in between. The CDR3 contains 16 residues. The germline V gene encodes CDR1 MNHEY and CDR2 SVGAGI. This clonotype was observed a handful of times. Its antigen is unidentified. The TCR comes from a woman in her thirties in good health. This rearrangement joins TRBV6-5 to TRBJ2-7; D is perhaps TRBD1 or TRBD2 (5 bases each). Sequencing was performed on blood. This CDR3 reads CASSHWGTSASYEQYF. In DNA form, the CDR3 reads TGTGCCAGCAGCCACTGGGGGACCTCAGCCTCCTACGAGCAGTACTTC.